The 31 T cell receptor beta chains listed next were all sequenced from one sample in a study of cytomegalovirus exposure and HLA in healthy donors. The repertoire was sequenced with immunoSEQ multiplex PCR; TCRdb's copy has only in-frame clones and lacks some. The top ten hold 0.95% to 1.1% of the sample, which has some 270,000 clones, about 86% seen once. Sequencing was carried out using PBMCs. These receptors all come from a woman between 18 and 29 years old in good health and CMV-seronegative.

The CDR3 nucleotides are TGCAGCGTGGTGACAGGGCCTAATGAAAAACTGTTTTTT. Its translation is CSVVTGPNEKLFF. V is TRBV29-1 and J is TRBJ1-4, with 7 bases fitting TRBD1. Germline CDR1 and CDR2: SQVTM and ANQGSEA. Germline trimming cut 6 bases from V and 3 bases from J; bases unmatched to any gene: 4. CDR3 length equals 13 residues.

DNA of the CDR3: TGCGCCAGCAGGTGGGGGGGGCAGAAGACCCAGTACTTC. Residues: CASRWGGQKTQYF. The chain recombines TRBV5-1 with TRBJ2-5; maybe TRBD2 (7 bases). The ends were cut back, 5 bases at V and 6 bases at J, with 14 bases in the middle. The CDR3 runs to 13 residues. CDR1 SGHRS and CDR2 YFSETQ come from the germline V gene.

This clone appeared a single time. The chain has TRBV5-1 and TRBJ1-3, with 8 bases identical to TRBD1. This CDR3 is 15 amino acids long. In germline, CDR1 is SGHRS, CDR2 YFSETQ. Germline trimming cut 0 bases from V and 2 bases from J; bases unmatched to any gene: 1. The CDR3 loop is CASSLGQGPGNTIYF. DNA of the CDR3: TGCGCCAGCAGCTTGGGACAGGGGCCTGGAAACACCATATATTTT.

The chain combines TRBV11-1 with TRBJ1-2; TRBD1 might be the D (5 bases). CDR1 is SGHAT and CDR2 is FQDESV in the germline V gene (reference sequence). Trimming left V 5 bases short and J 5 bases short, with 9 bases between. This CDR3 has 12 amino acids. The CDR3 loop is CASSRGEYGYTF. The CDR3 bases are TGTGCCAGCAGCCGGGGGGAGTATGGCTACACCTTC.

The rearrangement uses TRBV7-8 and TRBJ1-5, with 8 nucleotides matching TRBD1. With 3 bases clipped from V and 4 bases from J, the junction kept 5 bases outside the gene matches. The CDR3 is 15 amino acids. Germline lookup yields CDR1 SGHVS and CDR2 FQNEAQ. For the CDR3, the DNA is TGTGCCAGCAGCTTTCGGACAGGGCGGAATCAGCCCCAGCATTTT. Encoded protein: CASSFRTGRNQPQHF.

The chain links TRBV5-1 to TRBJ2-3; 12 bases agree with TRBD2. This CDR3 contains 16 residues. V shed 4 bases and J 2 bases; nucleotides not matched to a gene: 5. Germline lookup yields CDR1 SGHRS and CDR2 YFSETQ. The CDR3 reads CASSQTSGGPTDTQYF. In nucleotides, the CDR3 is TGCGCCAGCAGCCAAACTAGCGGGGGGCCCACAGATACGCAGTATTTT.

This clone showed up just once. The chain joins TRBV4-3 to TRBJ1-1, with D maybe TRBD1 (6 bases). The CDR3 consists of 17 residues. The germline gives CDR1 LGHNA, CDR2 YSLEER. The V end was cut by 1 base, the J end by 4 bases, with 19 bases between. The CDR3 sequence is CASSQGAGVNLGTEAFF. The CDR3, as DNA: TGCGCCAGCAGCCAAGGGGCAGGGGTGAATTTAGGCACTGAAGCTTTCTTT.

This clone was picked up one time. The chain joins TRBV4-3 to TRBJ1-1; D remains unclear. In germline, CDR1 is LGHNA, CDR2 YSLEER. This CDR3 spans 16 amino acids. Trimming shortened V by 0 bases and J by 0 bases, and 11 bases separated the two germline ends. The CDR3 region is CASSQDLEGMNTEAFF. In DNA form, the CDR3 reads TGCGCCAGCAGCCAAGATTTGGAGGGAATGAACACTGAAGCTTTCTTT.

V is TRBV4-1 and J is TRBJ1-4, with TRBD1 matching 8 bases. The V gene end was trimmed by 4 bases and the J gene end by 0 bases; junction bases not matched to a gene: 7. This CDR3 spans 17 amino acids. The germline V gene encodes CDR1 MGHRA and CDR2 YSYEKL. The CDR3 coding sequence is TGCGCCAGCAGCCTCGGACAGGGACCTTCAACTAATGAAAAACTGTTTTTT. This encodes CASSLGQGPSTNEKLFF.

J is TRBJ2-5 and V is TRBV6-1; no definite D call. Trimming removed 2 bases at V and 2 bases at J, with 15 bases between. The CDR3 extends over 16 amino acids. CDR1 and CDR2 (germline): MNHNS, SASEGT. CDR3 sequence reads: CASSERVLAVQETQYF. Here the CDR3 DNA reads TGTGCCAGCAGTGAACGGGTTTTGGCAGTTCAAGAGACCCAGTACTTC.

This rearrangement joins TRBV9 to TRBJ1-4, with D perhaps matching TRBD1 (5 bases). V dropped 4 bases and J dropped 4 bases, with 14 bases sitting between them. Germline CDR1 and CDR2: SGDLS and YYNGEE. This CDR3 region has 15 residues. The CDR3 region is CASSLSGRDNEKLFF. As DNA, the CDR3 is TGTGCCAGCAGCCTATCTGGCAGGGATAATGAAAAACTGTTTTTT.

The chain recombines TRBV2 with TRBJ2-7, with D possibly being TRBD1 (7 bases). Germline lookup yields CDR1 SNHLY and CDR2 FYNNEI. The CDR3 covers 13 residues. V lost 7 bases and J lost 6, with 16 bases in between. The CDR3 region is CASTAGTVREQYF. The CDR3 region has the DNA TGTGCCAGCACCGCGGGGACAGTTCGCGAGCAGTACTTC.

This clone was detected only a few times. V is TRBV12-5 and J is TRBJ2-1, with 12 bases that match TRBD2. The CDR3 has 16 residues. V shed 5 bases and J 4 bases; nucleotides not matched to a gene: 6. The germline gives CDR1 LGHNT, CDR2 FRNRAP. CDR3 protein: CASGTPGTSGYNEQFF. The CDR3, as DNA: TGTGCTAGTGGTACCCCCGGGACTAGCGGGTACAATGAGCAGTTCTTC. The full variable domain, rest sourced from reference TRBV12-5 and TRBJ2-1, is DARVTQTPRHKVTEMGQEVTMRCQPILGHNTVFWYRQTMMQGLELLAYFRNRAPLDDSGMPKDRFSAEMPDATLATLKIQPSEPRDSAVYFCASGTPGTSGYNEQFFGPGTRLTVL.

The chain combines TRBV2 with TRBJ1-5; D might be TRBD1 (6 bases). CDR1 SNHLY and CDR2 FYNNEI come from the germline V gene. This CDR3 is 15 amino acids long. Trimming cost V 8 bases and J 9 bases, with 23 bases left between them. The CDR3 loop reads CASWGGAVSRRPQHF. The CDR3 DNA sequence: TGTGCCAGCTGGGGGGGGGCCGTTTCCAGGCGGCCCCAGCATTTT.

This clone was observed once. The chain links TRBV4-3 to TRBJ1-6; tentative D call: TRBD1 (5 bases). The V gene lost 5 bases and the J gene lost 0 bases, with 20 bases spanning the gap. This CDR3 is built from 19 residues. Germline-derived CDR1 and CDR2 are LGHNA and YSLEER. CDR3 residues: CASSTIMLRGSSYNSPLHF. In DNA, the CDR3 is TGCGCCAGCAGCACAATAATGTTACGGGGGAGCTCCTATAATTCACCCCTCCACTTT.

V is TRBV9 and J is TRBJ2-1; 9 bases are a match to TRBD2. V trimming: 0 bases; J trimming: 4 bases; junction bases outside the gene matches: 8. This CDR3 spans 17 amino acids. In germline, CDR1 is SGDLS, CDR2 YYNGEE. Written as DNA, the CDR3 is TGTGCCAGCAGCGTAGGGGTAGCGGGGGTCCCTTACAATGAGCAGTTCTTC. Its translation is CASSVGVAGVPYNEQFF.

This chain joins TRBV5-6 and TRBJ1-4; a possible D gene is TRBD1 (6 bases). Trimming took off 4 bases at V and 7 bases at J, with 20 bases between the two ends. This CDR3 contains 16 residues. Germline V gene lookup returns CDR1 SGHDT and CDR2 YYEEEE. The CDR3 nucleotides read TGTGCCAGCAGCCTACAGGGTCACGAACGGGGTGAAAAACTGTTTTTT. Its protein product is CASSLQGHERGEKLFF.

The gene calls are TRBV27 and TRBJ2-7; 10 bases are a match to TRBD1. Per germline, CDR1 MNHEY and CDR2 SMNVEV (reference sequence). The CDR3 loop spans 14 amino acids. V gave up 3 bases and J gave up 4 bases; unmatched junction bases: 3. CDR3 sequence: CASSFGQGEYEQYF. Here the CDR3 DNA reads TGTGCCAGCAGTTTTGGACAGGGGGAGTACGAGCAGTACTTC.

V gene TRBV28 combines with J gene TRBJ2-7, with D perhaps TRBD1 (6 bases). Trimming took 8 bases from V and 7 from J, leaving 18 bases between them. The germline gives CDR1 MDHEN, CDR2 SYDVKM. The CDR3 extends over 13 amino acids. CDR3 bases: TGTGCCAGCGCTTCCGTGGGGGCGGTGGAGCAGTACTTC. Its protein product is CASASVGAVEQYF.

The CDR3 nucleotides read TGCGCCAGCAGACAGGAAGGCGGAACTGAAGCTTTCTTT. This translates into CASRQEGGTEAFF. The chain links TRBV10-1 to TRBJ1-1, with a possible D match to TRBD1 (5 bases). The CDR3 extends over 13 amino acids. V lost 6 bases and J 5 bases, leaving 13 bases between the germline ends. CDR1 WNHNN and CDR2 SYGVQD come from the germline V gene (reference sequence).

This chain uses TRBV6-5 with TRBJ1-2; D may be TRBD1 (6 bases). V was cut by 0 bases and J by 5 bases, with 10 bases left in between. CDR1 is MNHEY, CDR2 SVGAGI, per germline. This CDR3 is built from 14 residues. The CDR3, as DNA: TGTGCCAGCAGTTACTCGGACAGCCCGTATGGCTACACCTTC. It codes for CASSYSDSPYGYTF.

This rearrangement joins TRBV6-6 to TRBJ2-5; D is unresolved. Germline V lookup: CDR1 MNHNY, CDR2 SVGAGI (reference sequence). The V gene lost 0 bases and the J gene lost 4 bases, with 12 bases spanning the gap. The CDR3 has 15 residues. CDR3: CASSYSTAGLETQYF. In DNA, the CDR3 is TGTGCCAGCAGTTACTCAACGGCCGGGTTAGAGACCCAGTACTTC.

The CDR3 is CASSPTGNFGDTQYF. As DNA, the CDR3 is TGCGCCAGCAGCCCGACAGGGAACTTCGGTGATACGCAGTATTTT. This chain uses TRBV5-1 with TRBJ2-3, with 7 bases aligning to TRBD1. The CDR3 loop spans 15 amino acids. The ends lost 4 bases at V and 6 bases at J; junction bases unmatched: 11. Germline V gene lookup returns CDR1 SGHRS and CDR2 YFSETQ.

This chain joins TRBV6-5 and TRBJ2-5; 11 nucleotides align to TRBD2. V was clipped by 2 bases and J by 5 bases; unmatched bases: 7. Germline values: CDR1 MNHEY, CDR2 SVGAGI. The CDR3 length is 16 residues. CDR3 loop: CASSYDPSGGRETQYF. CDR3 DNA sequence: TGTGCCAGCAGTTACGACCCTAGCGGGGGGCGGGAGACCCAGTACTTC.

V is TRBV5-6 and J is TRBJ2-1; D unresolved. From germline, CDR1 is SGHDT and CDR2 YYEEEE. V lost 4 bases and J lost 9, with 8 bases in between. This CDR3 has 11 amino acids. CDR3 nucleotide sequence: TGTGCCAGCAGCGAGCGTATTGAGCAGTTCTTC. This codes for CASSERIEQFF. Together with reference TRBV5-6 and TRBJ2-1, the CDR3 gives the full variable domain: DAGVTQSPTHLIKTRGQQVTLRCSPKSGHDTVSWYQQALGQGPQFIFQYYEEEERQRGNFPDRFSGHQFPNYSSELNVNALLLGDSALYLCASSERIEQFFGPGTRLTVL.

V is TRBV4-2 and J is TRBJ2-1; 8 bases map to TRBD2. The CDR3 contains 16 residues. Trimming cost V 4 bases and J 8 bases; bases outside gene matches: 13. Germline V CDR1 and CDR2: LGHNA, YNFKEQ. The CDR3 bases are TGTGCCAGCAGCCGCGGACTAGCTCCTGAGACCGATGAGCAGTTCTTC. Translating gives CASSRGLAPETDEQFF.

The DNA of the CDR3 is TGTGCCAGCAGTCCTACAGTGTCTAACACTGAAGCTTTCTTT. This sequence encodes CASSPTVSNTEAFF. The V and J genes are TRBV6-5 and TRBJ1-1, with D hard to call. This CDR3 is built from 14 residues. Trimming stripped 5 bases from V and 2 bases from J, with 12 bases between. CDR1 and CDR2 (germline): MNHEY, SVGAGI.

The chain joins TRBV6-1 to TRBJ2-7, with 11 positions matching TRBD2. This CDR3 is built from 15 residues. After removal of 4 bases from V and 2 bases from J, the junction contained 4 bases not matched to a gene. The germline V gene encodes CDR1 MNHNS and CDR2 SASEGT. The CDR3 DNA sequence: TGTGCCAGCAGTGGAGAACTAGCGGGGGCCTACGAGCAGTACTTC. Protein: CASSGELAGAYEQYF.

The chain links TRBV5-1 to TRBJ1-2; possible D gene TRBD1, 6 bases. The CDR3 has 14 residues. The germline V gene has CDR1 SGHRS and CDR2 YFSETQ. Trimming took 5 bases from V and 7 from J, leaving 18 bases between them. This CDR3 reads CASRTGTPSRGYTF. The CDR3, as DNA: TGCGCCAGCAGAACTGGGACACCCTCTCGTGGCTACACCTTC.

CDR3 amino acids: CASSLGRSGTNYGYTF. The CDR3 coding sequence is TGTGCCAGCAGCTTAGGGAGGTCCGGGACAAACTATGGCTACACCTTC. The rearrangement uses TRBV7-2 and TRBJ1-2; D might be TRBD1 (6 bases). V was pared by 1 base and J by 2 bases, with 14 bases between. Germline V gives CDR1 SGHTA, CDR2 FQGNSA. The CDR3 has 16 residues.

This clone was picked up a small number of times. The chain employs TRBV9 and TRBJ2-4; maybe TRBD2 (6 bases). Trimming left V 0 bases short and J 6 bases short, with 10 bases between. The germline gives CDR1 SGDLS, CDR2 YYNGEE. The CDR3 length is 14 residues. CDR3 in amino acids: CASSVDRRGNIQYF. CDR3 bases: TGTGCCAGCAGCGTAGATAGGCGGGGAAACATTCAGTACTTC.